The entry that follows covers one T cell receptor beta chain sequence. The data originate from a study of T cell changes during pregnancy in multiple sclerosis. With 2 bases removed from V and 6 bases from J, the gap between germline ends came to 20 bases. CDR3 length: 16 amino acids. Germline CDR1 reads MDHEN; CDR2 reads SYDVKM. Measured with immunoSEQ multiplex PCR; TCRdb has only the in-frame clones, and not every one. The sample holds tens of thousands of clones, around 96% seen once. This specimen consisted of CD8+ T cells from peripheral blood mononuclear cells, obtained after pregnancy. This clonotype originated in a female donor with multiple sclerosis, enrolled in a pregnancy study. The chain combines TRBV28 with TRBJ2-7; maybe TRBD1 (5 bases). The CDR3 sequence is CASSLIQGYTTSEQYF. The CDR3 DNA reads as TGTGCCAGCAGTTTAATTCAGGGTTATACTACCTCCGAGCAGTACTTC.